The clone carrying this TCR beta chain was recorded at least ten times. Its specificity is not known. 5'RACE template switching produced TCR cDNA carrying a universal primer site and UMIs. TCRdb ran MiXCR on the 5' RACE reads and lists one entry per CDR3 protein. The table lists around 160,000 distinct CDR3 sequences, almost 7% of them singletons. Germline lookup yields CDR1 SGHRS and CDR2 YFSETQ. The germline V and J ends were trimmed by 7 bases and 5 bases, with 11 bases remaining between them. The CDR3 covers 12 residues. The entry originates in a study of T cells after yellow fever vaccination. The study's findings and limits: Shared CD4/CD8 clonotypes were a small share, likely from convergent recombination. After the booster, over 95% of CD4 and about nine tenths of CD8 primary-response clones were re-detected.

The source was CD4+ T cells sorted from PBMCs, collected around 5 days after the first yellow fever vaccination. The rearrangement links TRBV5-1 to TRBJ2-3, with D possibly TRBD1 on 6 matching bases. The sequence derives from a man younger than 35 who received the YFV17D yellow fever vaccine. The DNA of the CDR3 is TGCGCCAGCGGAACAGGGATAGATACGCAGTATTTT. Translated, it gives CASGTGIDTQYF.